This T cell receptor (beta chain) was recovered during a study of T cell responses to AZD1222 COVID-19 vaccine. Study conclusions and caveats: Dominant at 160-218 and 743-854, vaccine-associated CD4 TCRs also spanned spike. The breadth and depth of Spike-specific TCRs increased once two AZD1222 doses had been given. Samples come after the peak T cell response, not at day 14.

Points on this clone: Its antigen is unknown.

Assay: immunoSEQ multiplex PCR; the TCRdb copy retains only in-frame clones and omits some. This table holds under 150,000 clones, 92% found once. The germline CDR1 and CDR2 sequences are ENHRY and SYGVKD. The trim removed 5 bases at V and 9 bases at J, leaving 16 bases unmatched. CDR3 length: 18 residues. The sequence derives from an adult who received the AZD1222 COVID-19 vaccine. The sequenced sample was peripheral blood, obtained 28 days after the second AZD1222 dose. J is TRBJ1-6 and V is TRBV10-3; 10 bases agree with TRBD1. DNA of the CDR3: TGTGCCATCAGTAAGGGGACAGGGGCAAACCCGGGGGTTTCACCCCTCCACTTT. It translates to CAISKGTGANPGVSPLHF.